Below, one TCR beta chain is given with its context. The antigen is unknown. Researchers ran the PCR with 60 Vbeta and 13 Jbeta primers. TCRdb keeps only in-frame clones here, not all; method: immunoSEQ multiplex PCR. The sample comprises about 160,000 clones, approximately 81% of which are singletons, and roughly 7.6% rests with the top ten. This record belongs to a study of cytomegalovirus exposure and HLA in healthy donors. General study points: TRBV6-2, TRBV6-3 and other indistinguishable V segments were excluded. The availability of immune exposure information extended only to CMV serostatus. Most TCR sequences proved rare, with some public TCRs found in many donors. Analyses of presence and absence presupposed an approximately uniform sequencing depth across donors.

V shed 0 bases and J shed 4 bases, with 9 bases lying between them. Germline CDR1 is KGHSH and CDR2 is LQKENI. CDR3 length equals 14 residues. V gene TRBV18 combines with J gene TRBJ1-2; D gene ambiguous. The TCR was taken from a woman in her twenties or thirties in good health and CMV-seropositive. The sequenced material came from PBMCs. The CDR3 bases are TGTGCCAGCTCACCACCTACCAGATTCTATGGCTACACCTTC. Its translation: CASSPPTRFYGYTF. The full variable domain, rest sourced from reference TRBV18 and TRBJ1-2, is NAGVMQNPRHLVRRRGQEARLRCSPMKGHSHVYWYRQLPEEGLKFMVYLQKENIIDESGMPKERFSAEFPKEGPSILRIQQVVRGDSAAYFCASSPPTRFYGYTFGSGTRLTVV.